This paragraph covers one T cell receptor beta chain sequence. This CDR3 spans 17 amino acids. J lost 5 bases, V lost 3 bases, and 12 bases had no gene match. Germline lookup yields CDR1 SGDLS and CDR2 YYNGEE. The data are from a study of blood T cell repertoires in COVID-19. The overall study: COVID-19 samples from acute and convalescent phases originated in the United States, Italy and Spain. T cells, B-cell-depleted T cells, or PBMCs supplied cDNA or gDNA.

Original analysis: Amplifying reference gene primers gave estimates of nucleated cell counts. TCRdb's table, derived via immunoSEQ multiplex PCR, lists solely in-frame clones and lacks some. For V, J and clone size, that table is used; D and trimming come from the DNA. This table holds around 250,000 clones, 80% to 90% found once. Sequencing used peripheral blood. This chain links TRBV9 with TRBJ2-5, with 11 bases fitting TRBD2. This receptor was taken from a man aged 55 to 69 with acute or convalescent COVID-19. The CDR3 nucleotides are TGTGCCAGCAGCGGAGGGGTTAGCGGGAGGGCCTGGGAGACCCAGTACTTC. As protein: CASSGGVSGRAWETQYF.